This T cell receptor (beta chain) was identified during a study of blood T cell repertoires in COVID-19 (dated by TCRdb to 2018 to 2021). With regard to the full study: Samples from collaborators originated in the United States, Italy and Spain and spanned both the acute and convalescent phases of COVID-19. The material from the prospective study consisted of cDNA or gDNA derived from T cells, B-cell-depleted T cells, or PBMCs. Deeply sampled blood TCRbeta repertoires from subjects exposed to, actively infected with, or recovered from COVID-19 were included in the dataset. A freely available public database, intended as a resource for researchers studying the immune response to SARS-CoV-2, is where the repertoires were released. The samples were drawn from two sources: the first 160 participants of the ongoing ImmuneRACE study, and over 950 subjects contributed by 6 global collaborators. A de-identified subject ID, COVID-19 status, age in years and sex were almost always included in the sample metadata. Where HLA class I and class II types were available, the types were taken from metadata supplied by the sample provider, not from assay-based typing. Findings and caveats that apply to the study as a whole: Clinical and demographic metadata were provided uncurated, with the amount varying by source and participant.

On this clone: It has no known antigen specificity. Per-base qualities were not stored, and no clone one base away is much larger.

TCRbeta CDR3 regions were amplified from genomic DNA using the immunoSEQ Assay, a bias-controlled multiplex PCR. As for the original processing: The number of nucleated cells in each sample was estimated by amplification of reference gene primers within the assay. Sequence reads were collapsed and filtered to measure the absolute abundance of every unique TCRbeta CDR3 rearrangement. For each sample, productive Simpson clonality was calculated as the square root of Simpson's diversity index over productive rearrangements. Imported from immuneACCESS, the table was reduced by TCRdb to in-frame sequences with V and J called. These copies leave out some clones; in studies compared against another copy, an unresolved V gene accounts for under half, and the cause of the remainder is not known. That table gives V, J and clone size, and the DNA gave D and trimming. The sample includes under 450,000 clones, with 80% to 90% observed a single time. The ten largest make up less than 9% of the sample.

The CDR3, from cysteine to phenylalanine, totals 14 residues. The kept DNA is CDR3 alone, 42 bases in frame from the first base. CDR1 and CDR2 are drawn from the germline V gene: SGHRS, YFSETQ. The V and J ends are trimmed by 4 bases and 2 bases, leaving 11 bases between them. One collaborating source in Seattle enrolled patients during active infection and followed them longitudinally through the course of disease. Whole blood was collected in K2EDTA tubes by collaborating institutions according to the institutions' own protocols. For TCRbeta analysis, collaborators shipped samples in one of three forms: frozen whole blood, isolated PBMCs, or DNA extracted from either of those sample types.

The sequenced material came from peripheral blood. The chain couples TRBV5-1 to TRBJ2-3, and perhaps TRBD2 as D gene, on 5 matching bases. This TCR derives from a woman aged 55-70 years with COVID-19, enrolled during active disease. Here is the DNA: TGCGCCAGCAGCAACGGACGGGACACAGATACGCAGTATTTT. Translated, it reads CASSNGRDTDTQYF.